A selection of T cell receptor beta chains follows, all from one sample in a study of T cell changes during pregnancy in multiple sclerosis. Repertoires were generated with immunoSEQ multiplex PCR, while TCRdb's copy carries only in-frame clones and drops some. The sample holds more than 85,000 clones, around nine tenths seen once. Here the sequenced sample was peripheral blood, taken in the second trimester of pregnancy. These receptors came from a female donor with multiple sclerosis, enrolled in a pregnancy study. Both conserved end residues are part of each CDR3. The D gene is left open where the match is weak. Size is stated for part of the rows, as once, few or many counts, or as a class when the clone is expanded.

V: TRBV20-1
J: TRBJ2-1
D: NA
size: NA
DNA: TGCAGTGCTAGAGTGGCTGAGCAGTTCTTC
CDR3: CSARVAEQFF

V: TRBV19
J: TRBJ2-7
D: TRBD1
size: NA
DNA: TGTGCCAGTAGTAGACAGGGCGGAGATTTCTACGAGCAGTACTTC
CDR3: CASSRQGGDFYEQYF

V: TRBV6-4
J: TRBJ2-1
D: NA
size: once
DNA: TGTGCCAGCAGTGACTCCTCACAGGGCTACAATGAGCAGTTCTTC
CDR3: CASSDSSQGYNEQFF

V: TRBV7-6
J: TRBJ1-1
D: NA
size: NA
DNA: TGTGCCAGCAGCCTTAGGGGAGGGGGGGCGTACACTGAAGCTTTCTTT
CDR3: CASSLRGGGAYTEAFF

V: TRBV6-1
J: TRBJ2-5
D: TRBD2
size: NA
DNA: TGTGCCAGCACGACTAGCGGGGGACAAGAGACCCAGTACTTC
CDR3: CASTTSGGQETQYF

V: TRBV19
J: TRBJ1-5
D: NA
size: NA
DNA: TGTGCCAGTAGTACGGCAGGCGTTAATCAGCCCCAGCATTTT
CDR3: CASSTAGVNQPQHF

V: TRBV9
J: TRBJ1-2
D: NA
size: NA
DNA: TGTGCCAGCAGCAAAAACAGGGCCCCCTATGGCTACACCTTC
CDR3: CASSKNRAPYGYTF

V: TRBV30
J: TRBJ2-5
D: NA
size: NA
DNA: TGTGCCTGGAGTGGCGGGGAGACCCAGTACTTC
CDR3: CAWSGGETQYF

V: TRBV7-9
J: TRBJ2-5
D: NA
size: NA
DNA: TGTGCCAGCAGCCGCCGTGGTCAGGGGTACGGGGAGACCCAGTACTTC
CDR3: CASSRRGQGYGETQYF

V: TRBV14
J: TRBJ1-1
D: NA
size: NA
DNA: TGTGCCAGCAGCCCCCACCGGAGCTCCGGAGAAGCTTTCTTT
CDR3: CASSPHRSSGEAFF

V: TRBV2
J: TRBJ1-2
D: TRBD1
size: NA
DNA: TGTGCCCGCGACAGGGGGGAAGGCTACACCTTC
CDR3: CARDRGEGYTF

V: TRBV6-1
J: TRBJ1-4
D: NA
size: NA
DNA: TGTGCCAGCAGCCTGACAGCCCCGGAGGAAAAACTGTTTTTT
CDR3: CASSLTAPEEKLFF

V: TRBV11-2
J: TRBJ1-4
D: TRBD1
size: NA
DNA: TGTGCCAGCAGCTTAGAGGGGACAGGGGACGAAAAACTGTTTTTT
CDR3: CASSLEGTGDEKLFF

V: TRBV19
J: TRBJ1-1
D: NA
size: NA
DNA: TGTGCCAGTAGTATCCTCAGCGGGGCGGGCACTGAAGCTTTCTTT
CDR3: CASSILSGAGTEAFF